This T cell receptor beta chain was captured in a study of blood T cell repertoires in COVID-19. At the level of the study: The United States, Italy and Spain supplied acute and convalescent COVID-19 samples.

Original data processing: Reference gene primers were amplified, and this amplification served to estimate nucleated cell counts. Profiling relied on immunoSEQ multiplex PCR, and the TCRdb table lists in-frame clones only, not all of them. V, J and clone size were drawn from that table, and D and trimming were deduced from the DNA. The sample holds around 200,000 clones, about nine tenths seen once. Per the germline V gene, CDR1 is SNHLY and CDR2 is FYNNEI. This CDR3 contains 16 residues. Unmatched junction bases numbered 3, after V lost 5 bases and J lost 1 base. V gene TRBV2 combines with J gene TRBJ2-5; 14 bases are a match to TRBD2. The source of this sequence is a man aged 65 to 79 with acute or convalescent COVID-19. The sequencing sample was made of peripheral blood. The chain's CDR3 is CASSKTSGRAQETQYF. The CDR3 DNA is TGTGCCAGCAGTAAGACTAGCGGGAGGGCCCAAGAGACCCAGTACTTC.